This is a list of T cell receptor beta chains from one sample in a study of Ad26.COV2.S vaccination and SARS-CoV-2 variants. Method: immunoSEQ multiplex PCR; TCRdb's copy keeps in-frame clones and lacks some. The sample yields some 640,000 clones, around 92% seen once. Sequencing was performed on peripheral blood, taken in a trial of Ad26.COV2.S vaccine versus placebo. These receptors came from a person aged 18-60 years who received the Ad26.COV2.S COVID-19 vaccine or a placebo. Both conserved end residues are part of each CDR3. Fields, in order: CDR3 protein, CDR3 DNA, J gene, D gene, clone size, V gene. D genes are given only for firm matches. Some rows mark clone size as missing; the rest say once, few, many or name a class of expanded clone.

CDR3: CASSYSLGLAKNIQYF
DNA: TGTGCCAGCAGTTACTCCTTGGGGCTAGCCAAAAACATTCAGTACTTC
J: TRBJ2-4
D: -
size: -
V: TRBV6-5

CDR3: CASSPRRGADTQYF
DNA: TGTGCCAGCAGTCCTCGGCGGGGAGCAGATACGCAGTATTTT
J: TRBJ2-3
D: -
size: -
V: TRBV27

CDR3: CASRSGTGDPGANVLTF
DNA: TGTGCCAGTAGATCAGGGACAGGGGACCCCGGGGCCAACGTCCTGACTTTC
J: TRBJ2-6
D: TRBD1
size: few
V: TRBV19

CDR3: CASSLVQGYTIYF
DNA: TGTGCCAGCAGTTTAGTACAGGGTTACACCATATATTTT
J: TRBJ1-3
D: -
size: few
V: TRBV12-3/TRBV12-4

CDR3: CAAGTNRYEQYF
DNA: TGTGCCGCAGGGACGAATAGATACGAGCAGTACTTC
J: TRBJ2-7
D: -
size: -
V: TRBV12-3/TRBV12-4

CDR3: CASSPRGGYTEAFF
DNA: TGTGCCAGCAGCCCCAGGGGGGGGTACACTGAAGCTTTCTTT
J: TRBJ1-1
D: TRBD1
size: -
V: TRBV7-9

CDR3: CASSLLTRSNYNEQFF
DNA: TGTGCCAGCAGCCTCCTGACACGGAGTAATTACAATGAGCAGTTCTTC
J: TRBJ2-1
D: -
size: -
V: TRBV7-8

CDR3: CASSSPLGPWNTGELFF
DNA: TGTGCCAGCAGCTCTCCTCTGGGACCCTGGAACACCGGGGAGCTGTTTTTT
J: TRBJ2-2
D: -
size: -
V: TRBV7-2

CDR3: CATADETEPQHF
DNA: TGTGCCACCGCGGACGAGACGGAGCCCCAGCATTTT
J: TRBJ1-5
D: -
size: -
V: TRBV15

CDR3: CASSHPGLAQTGELFF
DNA: TGTGCCAGCAGCCATCCGGGACTAGCACAGACCGGGGAGCTGTTTTTT
J: TRBJ2-2
D: TRBD2
size: -
V: TRBV3-1/TRBV3-2

CDR3: CASSQDRYREGGNIQYF
DNA: TGTGCCAGCAGCCAAGATAGGTATCGGGAGGGGGGGAACATTCAGTACTTC
J: TRBJ2-4
D: TRBD2
size: -
V: TRBV4-2

CDR3: CALPSEGTGRLNTEAFF
DNA: TGCGCCTTACCCAGTGAGGGGACAGGACGACTGAACACTGAAGCTTTCTTT
J: TRBJ1-1
D: TRBD1
size: -
V: TRBV10-1

CDR3: CAWGQRGAPGPGEQFF
DNA: TGTGCCTGGGGCCAGCGGGGGGCACCCGGGCCCGGGGAGCAGTTCTTC
J: TRBJ2-1
D: TRBD2
size: -
V: TRBV30

CDR3: CASNRDRGTEAFF
DNA: TGTGCCAGTAACCGGGACAGGGGAACTGAAGCTTTCTTT
J: TRBJ1-1
D: TRBD1
size: -
V: TRBV19

CDR3: CASKVGARAPNEKLFF
DNA: TGTGCCAGTAAGGTGGGGGCTCGGGCCCCAAATGAAAAACTGTTTTTT
J: TRBJ1-4
D: -
size: -
V: TRBV19

CDR3: CATSRDQGNTIYF
DNA: TGTGCCACCAGCAGAGATCAGGGAAACACCATATATTTT
J: TRBJ1-3
D: -
size: -
V: TRBV15

CDR3: CASSLGWTSGGYSTDTQYF
DNA: TGTGCCAGCAGCTTAGGATGGACTAGCGGGGGTTATAGCACAGATACGCAGTATTTT
J: TRBJ2-3
D: TRBD2
size: -
V: TRBV13

CDR3: CASSYERQGGNQPQHF
DNA: TGTGCCAGCAGTTACGAAAGACAGGGTGGAAATCAGCCCCAGCATTTT
J: TRBJ1-5
D: TRBD1
size: -
V: TRBV6-2/TRBV6-3

CDR3: CASSLDRNKNIQYF
DNA: TGCGCCAGCAGCTTGGACAGAAACAAAAACATTCAGTACTTC
J: TRBJ2-4
D: -
size: few
V: TRBV5-1

CDR3: CASSLNSLTGELFF
DNA: TGTGCCAGCAGCTTAAACTCTCTCACCGGGGAGCTGTTTTTT
J: TRBJ2-2
D: -
size: few
V: TRBV7-2

CDR3: CASSSLVAGGPNEQFF
DNA: TGCGCCAGCAGCTCGCTCGTAGCGGGGGGGCCCAATGAGCAGTTCTTC
J: TRBJ2-1
D: TRBD2
size: -
V: TRBV5-1

CDR3: CASSQDSLTGQFF
DNA: TGTGCCAGCAGCCAAGATAGCCTCACGGGGCAGTTCTTC
J: TRBJ2-1
D: -
size: -
V: TRBV3-1/TRBV3-2

CDR3: CASSEGTGSSYEQYF
DNA: TGTGCCAGCAGTGAGGGGACAGGGAGCTCCTACGAGCAGTACTTC
J: TRBJ2-7
D: TRBD1
size: few
V: TRBV6-4

CDR3: CASSIDLEDTQYF
DNA: TGTGCCAGTAGTATAGACCTGGAGGATACGCAGTATTTT
J: TRBJ2-3
D: -
size: -
V: TRBV19

CDR3: CASSDGTGGKTEAFF
DNA: TGTGCCAGCAGTGACGGGACAGGGGGGAAAACTGAAGCTTTCTTT
J: TRBJ1-1
D: TRBD1
size: -
V: TRBV6-4

CDR3: CASSQVTGVGNTIYF
DNA: TGTGCCAGCAGCCAAGTGACAGGGGTTGGAAACACCATATATTTT
J: TRBJ1-3
D: TRBD1
size: -
V: TRBV3-1/TRBV3-2

CDR3: CSVDAARADTQYF
DNA: TGCAGCGTTGACGCCGCGCGGGCAGATACGCAGTATTTT
J: TRBJ2-3
D: -
size: -
V: TRBV29-1

CDR3: CASRYLTGEEKLFF
DNA: TGTGCCAGCAGGTACCTGACAGGGGAAGAAAAACTGTTTTTT
J: TRBJ1-4
D: TRBD1
size: -
V: TRBV6-5

CDR3: CASSLTSGGPRFF
DNA: TGTGCCAGCAGTTTGACTAGCGGGGGGCCGAGGTTCTTC
J: TRBJ2-1
D: TRBD2
size: -
V: TRBV12-3/TRBV12-4

CDR3: CASSLTGGPPSNEQFF
DNA: TGTGCCAGCAGCTTAACGGGGGGCCCACCCTCCAATGAGCAGTTCTTC
J: TRBJ2-1
D: -
size: -
V: TRBV7-3

CDR3: CASSTTGGLYEQYF
DNA: TGTGCCAGTAGTACCACAGGGGGCCTCTACGAGCAGTACTTC
J: TRBJ2-7
D: TRBD1
size: -
V: TRBV19

CDR3: CASIGRLVSEAFF
DNA: TGTGCCAGCATAGGCAGGTTGGTATCTGAAGCTTTCTTT
J: TRBJ1-1
D: -
size: once
V: TRBV6-5

CDR3: CASSYTQGRTEAFF
DNA: TGTGCCAGCAGCTATACTCAGGGCCGGACTGAAGCTTTCTTT
J: TRBJ1-1
D: -
size: -
V: TRBV27

CDR3: CASSYEREPYNEQFF
DNA: TGTGCCAGCAGTTATGAGCGGGAGCCCTACAATGAGCAGTTCTTC
J: TRBJ2-1
D: TRBD2
size: -
V: TRBV6-5

CDR3: CARSPVDKQYF
DNA: TGTGCCAGATCGCCAGTAGACAAGCAGTACTTC
J: TRBJ2-7
D: -
size: -
V: TRBV10-3

CDR3: CASSDRYSPLHF
DNA: TGTGCCAGCAGTGATCGGTATTCACCCCTCCACTTT
J: TRBJ1-6
D: -
size: few
V: TRBV27

CDR3: CASSTGRGGNIQYF
DNA: TGTGCCAGCAGCACCGGGAGGGGTGGAAACATTCAGTACTTC
J: TRBJ2-4
D: TRBD2
size: -
V: TRBV5-6

CDR3: CASSLSQGSNQPQHF
DNA: TGTGCCAGCAGCTTAAGTCAGGGGAGCAATCAGCCCCAGCATTTT
J: TRBJ1-5
D: -
size: -
V: TRBV11-2

CDR3: CASSFGTGSPYNEQFF
DNA: TGCGCCAGCAGCTTTGGGACAGGATCCCCTTACAATGAGCAGTTCTTC
J: TRBJ2-1
D: TRBD1
size: -
V: TRBV5-1

CDR3: CASSQRTGATNEKLFF
DNA: TGTGCCAGCAGCCAACGGACAGGTGCAACTAATGAAAAACTGTTTTTT
J: TRBJ1-4
D: TRBD1
size: -
V: TRBV3-1/TRBV3-2

CDR3: CAWTTGTPSPLHF
DNA: TGTGCCTGGACCACGGGGACTCCTTCACCCCTCCACTTT
J: TRBJ1-6
D: -
size: -
V: TRBV30

CDR3: CASSPGYEAFF
DNA: TGTGCCAGCAGCCCGGGGTACGAAGCTTTCTTT
J: TRBJ1-1
D: -
size: -
V: TRBV4-2

CDR3: CASSPGTLPASQYF
DNA: TGTGCCAGCAGCCCAGGGACCTTACCGGCTTCGCAGTATTTT
J: TRBJ2-3
D: -
size: -
V: TRBV3-1/TRBV3-2

CDR3: CATSDPYTDTQYF
DNA: TGTGCCACCAGTGACCCCTACACAGATACGCAGTATTTT
J: TRBJ2-3
D: -
size: -
V: TRBV24-1

CDR3: CASSQDLPGFPYGYTF
DNA: TGTGCCAGCAGCCAAGATCTACCGGGATTTCCCTATGGCTACACCTTC
J: TRBJ1-2
D: -
size: -
V: TRBV3-1/TRBV3-2

CDR3: CASSLVAGTYEQYF
DNA: TGTGCCAGCAGTTTGGTAGCGGGGACCTACGAGCAGTACTTC
J: TRBJ2-7
D: TRBD2
size: -
V: TRBV6-5

CDR3: CATSDLNNEQFF
DNA: TGTGCCACCAGTGATTTAAACAATGAGCAGTTCTTC
J: TRBJ2-1
D: -
size: -
V: TRBV24-1